This T cell receptor beta chain was identified in a study of blood T cell repertoires in COVID-19 (dated by TCRdb to 2018 to 2020). Turning to the overall study: Collaborator samples came from the United States, Italy and Spain and covered acute and convalescent phases of COVID-19. The prospective study material was composed of cDNA or gDNA derived from T cells, B-cell-depleted T cells, or PBMCs. Where HLA class I and class II types were available, the types were taken from metadata supplied by the sample provider, not from assay-based typing. Sample metadata almost always included a de-identified subject ID, COVID-19 status, age in years and sex. The repertoires were released in a freely available public database intended as a resource for research on the immune response to SARS-CoV-2. Subjects who had been exposed to COVID-19, were actively infected with it, or had recovered from it provided the deeply sampled blood TCRbeta repertoires that made up the dataset. Samples were obtained from the ongoing ImmuneRACE study (first 160 participants) and from 1,200 or so subjects provided by 6 global collaborators.

Taken from cysteine to phenylalanine, the CDR3 has 15 residues. Only the CDR3 DNA is retained, 45 bases long and in frame from the first base. Clipping removes 2 bases from V and 5 bases from J, with 5 as the unmatched junction base count. The germline V gene (reference sequence) supplies CDR1 SEHNR and CDR2 FQNEAQ. TCRbeta CDR3 regions were amplified from genomic DNA by means of the immunoSEQ Assay, a bias-controlled multiplex PCR. Turning to the authors' computational methods: The number of nucleated cells in each sample was estimated from the amplification of reference gene primers within the assay. To quantify the absolute abundance of each unique TCRbeta CDR3 rearrangement, sequence reads were collapsed and filtered. Productive Simpson clonality was computed per sample as the square root of Simpson's diversity index over productive rearrangements. The clones in this table, taken by TCRdb from immuneACCESS, are in-frame only. Not every clone is retained; where verified, under half of the shortfall comes from an unresolved V gene, and the cause of the rest is unknown. The V and J calls and clone size are taken from that table; D and trimming were inferred from the DNA. This sample lists more than 150,000 clones; 86% were detected once. In total, the top ten clones hold 5.5% to 7% of the sample.

Points the paper makes about the study in general: Clinical and demographic metadata were provided uncurated, with the amount varying by source and participant.

Each collaborating institution followed its own protocols to collect whole blood in K2EDTA tubes. For TCRbeta analysis, collaborator samples were shipped as frozen whole blood, as isolated PBMCs, or as DNA extracted from either sample type. Regarding this clone: The antigen it recognizes is unknown. No quality values exist for individual bases; no much larger clone is one base distant.

The TCR originated in a man in his forties or fifties with active or convalescent COVID-19. This sequence uses TRBV7-9 and TRBJ2-2; TRBD1 aligns with 7 central bases. Material: peripheral blood. The bases are TGTGCCAGCAGCTTAAAGGGGGCGTCGACCGGGGAGCTGTTTTTT. Its protein reads: CASSLKGASTGELFF.